This TCR beta chain stems from a study of shared clonotypes between healthy human individuals (dated by TCRdb to 2020 to 2022). In terms of the full investigation: The cohort included three men and a couple of women between 18 and 49 years of age. Different laboratories and diverse techniques were used to prepare libraries and sequence TCR repertoires, to increase sequencing depth and limit assay-specific biases. Each donor's leukapheresis produced roughly between roughly 0.85 and 10 billion PBMCs. For each donor, three plates each were used for CD4 naive and CD4 memory, two plates were used for CD8 naive, and one plate was used for CD8 memory. The study deeply sequenced blood TCR repertoires of five healthy adults to estimate repertoire size and the extent of clonotype sharing between individuals.

What the authors observed across the whole study: When a handful of donors were compared, the shared fraction of clonotypes was about 5% for naive CD4, around 3.5% for naive CD8, 2% to 2.5% for memory CD4, and 0.4% for memory CD8. Because the study included only a small number of donors, the genetic and exposure-history diversity represented was limited. Compared with non-shared clonotypes, clonotypes shared by all four sorted-subset donors had higher generation probabilities. Naive subsets generally had larger estimated clonotype richness than memory subsets did. Pairwise subsampling led to the expectation that sequencing depth would affect the degree of clonotype sharing among donors. Rarefaction of sorted-subset datasets indicated incomplete sequencing despite the large sequencing depth. Sampling was limited to blood, and TCR repertoires in tissue likely differ from TCR repertoires in blood.

Regarding this clone: The clone's antigen remains unknown. Base qualities are not provided; no much larger clone lies one nucleotide away.

The donors were healthy, HIV-negative adults with no recently reported acute infections or vaccinations. Only Caucasian adults living in Nashville, Tennessee, USA were represented among the donors. CD4+ T cells were enriched by magnetic negative selection, after which naive cells were positively selected on CD45RA and the negative fraction was taken as the memory subset. After blood collection by leukapheresis, PBMCs were isolated using Ficoll-Histopaque density gradient centrifugation and then cryopreserved in the vapor phase of liquid nitrogen. Analytical flow cytometry was used to check the purity and quantity of every magnetically sorted T cell population. Genomic DNA was isolated from each sorted fraction and quantified by UV absorbance on a Nanodrop 2000c. TCR CDR3 regions were amplified from genomic DNA by multiplex PCR using the deep immunoSEQ assay. Extracted genomic DNA from each cell subset was spread evenly across all wells of several immunoSEQ 96-well plates, with each plate serving as a replicate. For sorted subsets, approximately 210 ng of genomic DNA, equivalent to 30,000 or so T cell genomes, went into each replicate PCR. Purified libraries were measured with a Qubit 3.0 fluorometer, size-checked on a Bioanalyzer 2100, and measured again with the KAPA Library Quantification kit. Every immunoSEQ 96-well plate was sequenced on a separate single-read 150-cycle Illumina NextSeq 550 flow cell. On the authors' methods: The immunoSEQ output contained only junctional sequences without quality scores, so filtering could not match that applied to full-length reads. Sequences were annotated with PyIR, a Python wrapper for IgBLAST v1.9, using IMGT germline references to assign V/J genes and CDR3. Reads were filtered out if the reads had weak V/J assignments (E-value above 1e-6), no CDR3, stop codons, out-of-frame junctions, or ambiguous translated residues. A V3J clonotype was defined by an identical inferred V gene, J gene, and CDR3 amino acid sequence. To compute the percentage overlap between repertoires, the number of shared unique clonotypes was divided by the size of the smaller repertoire. Richness of each repertoire was evaluated using RTK rarefaction, the Chao1 estimator, and Recon v2.1 estimates of unobserved clonotypes. OLGA was used to compute generation probabilities for all TCRbeta clonotypes that the gDNA method yielded from a few donors. Imported from immuneACCESS, the table was reduced by TCRdb to in-frame sequences with V and J called. These copies leave out some clones; in studies compared against another copy, an unresolved V gene accounts for under half, and the cause of the remainder is not known. The D gene and trimming were derived from the DNA, and the V and J assignments and clone size from that table. The table for this sample lists millions of clones; approximately 95% of them were counted only once. 0.35% to 0.45% of the sample lies in the top ten.

The germline V gene specifies SGHTA as CDR1 and FQGNSA as CDR2. The CDR3 runs 14 residues from the cysteine to the phenylalanine. Just the 42-base CDR3 DNA is kept, in frame starting at base 1. The junction carries 11 bases between V and J, which are trimmed by 5 bases and 0 bases respectively. The source of this sequence is a man between 18 and 29 years old in good health. Some clones in this sample may be carry-over from other donors' samples. Source material: naive CD4+ T cells from PBMCs. Per the publication, the cell subset or site label means: CD45RA+ positively selected. The chain is assembled from TRBV7-2 and TRBJ2-7, with TRBD1 as a weak D call on 6 bases. CDR3 loop: CASSRTGISYEQYF. The sequenced DNA is TGTGCCAGCAGCCGAACAGGGATCTCCTACGAGCAGTACTTC.